This T cell receptor beta chain was sequenced in a study of Graves' ophthalmopathy and Graves' hyperthyroidism. Findings and caveats of the study: With approximately 88% sensitivity and less than 83% specificity, a 13-signature model separated ophthalmopathy from stable hyperthyroidism. Most thyroid-expanded clonotypes exceeding 0.001 frequency were also found in blood. Sensitivity of around 67% and specificity of roughly 78% were achieved by the model that predicted ophthalmopathy progression.

As the template, RNA transcripts were used to amplify TCR beta CDR3 regions. Scientists carried out first-round RT-PCR using HTBI primers and then a second-round multiplex PCR. One entry per CDR3 protein, called by TCRdb with MiXCR from the multiplex PCR reads. The data contain over a million distinct CDR3 sequences, about 35% of them singletons. With regard to this clonotype: Its antigen remains unidentified.

J was trimmed by 6 bases and V by 1 base; bases with no gene match: 11. The CDR3 sequence is 17 residues long. In germline, CDR1 is MGHDK, CDR2 SYGVNS. Source material: peripheral blood or thyroid tissue (not recorded which). The clonotype comes from an adult man with Graves' hyperthyroidism. This rearrangement joins TRBV25-1 to TRBJ1-4; 7 bases are shared with TRBD1. The CDR3 sequence is CASSEWTHRDSHEKLFF. The CDR3 DNA follows: TGTGCCAGCAGTGAATGGACCCACAGGGACAGTCATGAAAAACTGTTTTTT.